This is a list of T cell receptor beta chains from one sample in a study of blood T cells in healthy people across ages. TCRdb processed the 5' RACE reads anew with MiXCR; each CDR3 protein has one entry. The sample shows about 1 million distinct CDR3 sequences, over 35% of them seen only once. The specimen sequenced was blood. These receptors were obtained from a woman aged 55-70 years in good health. CDR3s include the opening cysteine and the closing phenylalanine or tryptophan. D genes are given only for firm matches. Expanded clones get a size class; other rows say once, few or many, or leave the size out.

J,V,size,D,CDR3,DNA
TRBJ2-7,TRBV29-1,NA,NA,CSVGDPSLSSYNEQYF,TGCAGCGTGGGGGACCCTAGTTTAAGCTCCTACAATGAGCAGTACTTC
TRBJ1-4,TRBV7-9,few,NA,CASSLDTSEWVLFF,TGTGCCAGCAGCTTAGACACCTCCGAATGGGTACTGTTTTTT
TRBJ2-1,TRBV6-5,NA,NA,CASSYPDNGKSIHNEQFF,TGTGCCAGCAGTTACCCGGATAACGGCAAATCTATCCACAATGAGCAGTTCTTC
TRBJ1-6,TRBV19,NA,NA,CATKEGDGINSPLHF,TGTGCCACCAAGGAAGGGGACGGGATTAATTCACCCCTCCACTTT
TRBJ2-3,TRBV5-1,few,NA,CASSLALGQFTDTQYF,TGCGCCAGCAGCTTGGCGCTCGGGCAGTTCACAGATACGCAGTATTTT
TRBJ2-7,TRBV28,NA,NA,CASSFVFPSEQYF,TGTGCCAGCAGTTTCGTCTTCCCCAGCGAGCAGTACTTC
TRBJ1-2,TRBV7-3,many,TRBD1,CASSRDSTNYGYTF,TGTGCCAGCAGCCGGGACAGCACTAACTATGGCTACACCTTC
TRBJ2-3,TRBV10-3,NA,NA,CAIGGRLGAEAQYF,TGTGCCATCGGGGGACGACTCGGGGCAGAGGCGCAGTATTTT
TRBJ1-6,TRBV27,few,NA,CASSPTDPRYSPLHF,TGTGCCAGCAGTCCGACAGACCCTAGGTATTCACCCCTCCACTTT
TRBJ2-3,TRBV9,NA,NA,CASSVARTTDTQYF,TGTGCCAGCAGCGTAGCCCGGACCACAGATACGCAGTATTTT
TRBJ2-4,TRBV2,NA,TRBD1,CASGMERGLAKNIQYF,TGTGCCAGTGGGATGGAAAGGGGGCTAGCCAAAAACATTCAGTACTTC
TRBJ2-3,TRBV18,NA,NA,CASSLTQGPQVTQYF,TGTGCCAGCTCACTTACCCAGGGGCCGCAAGTTACGCAGTATTTT
TRBJ2-5,TRBV7-8,few,NA,CASSLAVASDFQYF,TGTGCCAGCAGCTTAGCAGTAGCGAGTGATTTTCAGTACTTC
TRBJ2-7,TRBV6-2/TRBV6-3,few,TRBD2,CASSWLAGGPRLHEQYF,TGTGCCAGCAGTTGGCTAGCGGGAGGGCCTAGGCTCCACGAGCAGTACTTC
TRBJ2-7,TRBV9,NA,NA,CASSSGSLAYEQYF,TGCGCCAGCAGCTCCGGGTCTTTAGCCTACGAGCAGTACTTC
TRBJ2-1,TRBV15,NA,NA,CATTRGQYNEQFF,TGTGCCACCACCCGGGGGCAGTACAATGAGCAGTTCTTC
TRBJ2-4,TRBV20-1,few,TRBD1,CSARDTQGTKNIQYF,TGCAGTGCTAGAGATACACAGGGGACCAAAAACATTCAGTACTTC
TRBJ2-5,TRBV9,NA,NA,CASSPRGTSIRTETQYF,TGTGCCAGCAGCCCCCGGGGAACATCGATTAGGACGGAGACCCAGTACTTC
TRBJ2-6,TRBV27,NA,NA,CASSLSTRSGANVLTF,TGTGCCAGCAGTTTATCGACGCGCTCTGGGGCCAACGTCCTGACTTTC
TRBJ2-1,TRBV5-1,NA,TRBD2,CASNLSTSEIYNEQFF,TGCGCCAGCAACTTATCGACTAGCGAGATTTACAATGAGCAGTTCTTC
TRBJ1-4,TRBV20-1,few,NA,CSVHGNEKLFF,TGCAGTGTTCACGGGAATGAAAAACTGTTTTTT
TRBJ2-1,TRBV6-1,NA,NA,CASGLGTPIYNEQFF,TGTGCCAGCGGGCTGGGGACACCGATCTACAATGAGCAGTTCTTC
TRBJ1-4,TRBV27,few,TRBD1,CASSFTGAANEKLFF,TGTGCCAGCAGTTTTACAGGGGCGGCTAATGAAAAACTGTTTTTT
TRBJ1-4,TRBV3-1,few,NA,CASSQLGRMDEKLFF,TGTGCCAGCAGCCAATTAGGGCGGATGGATGAAAAACTGTTTTTT
TRBJ2-1,TRBV27,few,TRBD2,CASSLLAGGEQFF,TGTGCCAGCAGCCTACTAGCGGGAGGTGAGCAGTTCTTC
TRBJ2-7,TRBV9,few,TRBD2,CASSFSGKGLDEQYF,TGTGCCAGCAGCTTTAGCGGGAAGGGTCTCGATGAGCAGTACTTC
TRBJ2-3,TRBV10-3,NA,NA,CAISESAAKADTQYF,TGTGCCATCAGTGAGTCCGCAGCGAAAGCAGATACGCAGTATTTT
TRBJ2-7,TRBV7-2,few,NA,CASSPFLEGEQYF,TGTGCCAGCAGCCCTTTCTTAGAGGGCGAGCAGTACTTC
TRBJ2-7,TRBV3-1,many,TRBD2,CASSQVTSGRWYEQYF,TGTGCCAGCAGCCAAGTTACTAGCGGGAGGTGGTACGAGCAGTACTTC
TRBJ1-1,TRBV3-1,NA,TRBD1,CASSPRGQGVAEAFF,TGTGCCAGCAGCCCTCGGGGACAGGGGGTCGCCGAAGCTTTCTTT
TRBJ2-7,TRBV7-2,few,NA,CASSLAGFGMEQYF,TGTGCCAGCAGCTTAGCGGGTTTTGGGATGGAGCAGTACTTC
TRBJ1-1,TRBV4-1,NA,NA,CASSQPLRGDEAFF,TGCGCCAGCAGCCAACCCCTGAGGGGGGACGAAGCTTTCTTT
TRBJ2-2,TRBV10-3,NA,NA,CAISESPGMVTGELFF,TGTGCCATCAGTGAGTCGCCGGGTATGGTCACCGGGGAGCTGTTTTTT
TRBJ1-2,TRBV2,many,NA,CASMDTPNYGYTF,TGTGCCAGCATGGACACTCCTAACTATGGCTACACCTTC
TRBJ2-3,TRBV20-1,many,TRBD2,CSASGTSDTDTQYF,TGCAGTGCTTCCGGGACTAGCGACACAGATACGCAGTATTTT
TRBJ2-3,TRBV20-1,few,TRBD1,CSATLGTGWTDTQYF,TGCAGTGCTACCTTAGGGACAGGGTGGACAGATACGCAGTATTTT
TRBJ2-7,TRBV7-2,few,TRBD1,CASSNRGLRYEQYF,TGTGCCAGCAGCAACAGGGGGCTGAGATACGAGCAGTACTTC
TRBJ2-7,TRBV15,NA,NA,CATSTGGSEQYF,TGTGCCACCAGCACGGGCGGGTCCGAGCAGTACTTC
TRBJ1-2,TRBV28,few,NA,CASSSRQEYGYTF,TGTGCCAGCAGTTCTAGACAGGAGTATGGCTACACCTTC
TRBJ2-3,TRBV29-1,NA,NA,CSVGASPSTDTQYF,TGCAGCGTTGGCGCTAGCCCGAGCACAGATACGCAGTATTTT
TRBJ2-5,TRBV7-2,few,NA,CASSLAGVHETQYF,TGTGCCAGCAGCTTAGCGGGAGTCCATGAGACCCAGTACTTC
TRBJ1-1,TRBV13,NA,NA,CASSLGRLNTEAFF,TGTGCCAGCAGCTTAGGTCGATTAAACACTGAAGCTTTCTTT
TRBJ2-3,TRBV2,NA,TRBD1,CASSGQGFLTDTQYF,TGTGCCAGCAGCGGACAGGGCTTTCTTACAGATACGCAGTATTTT
TRBJ1-1,TRBV5-1,NA,NA,CASSLGAGALNTEAFF,TGCGCCAGCAGCTTGGGAGCAGGGGCGTTGAACACTGAAGCTTTCTTT
TRBJ2-5,TRBV20-1,NA,TRBD2,CSARKLAGPQGYF,TGCAGTGCTAGAAAACTAGCGGGACCGCAGGGGTACTTC
TRBJ1-1,TRBV5-1,NA,NA,CASSLDLQSNTEAFF,TGCGCCAGCAGCTTGGATCTGCAATCGAACACTGAAGCTTTCTTT
TRBJ1-2,TRBV4-3,NA,TRBD1,CASSQDPGTGANYGYTF,TGCGCCAGCAGCCAAGATCCTGGGACAGGGGCTAACTATGGCTACACCTTC
TRBJ2-5,TRBV20-1,NA,NA,CSARPQQYQETQYF,TGCAGTGCTAGACCACAGCAGTACCAAGAGACCCAGTACTTC
TRBJ2-7,TRBV18,NA,NA,CASSPRSGYYEQYF,TGTGCCAGCTCACCGCGCAGCGGGTACTACGAGCAGTACTTC
TRBJ2-7,TRBV27,few,TRBD1,CASSTGQGFQYF,TGTGCCAGCAGTACGGGACAGGGGTTTCAGTACTTC
TRBJ1-1,TRBV20-1,NA,NA,CSARRTQNTEAFF,TGCAGTGCCAGGAGGACCCAGAACACTGAAGCTTTCTTT
TRBJ1-5,TRBV12-3/TRBV12-4,NA,NA,CASSNSGDQQPQHF,TGTGCCAGCAGCAACTCAGGGGACCAACAGCCCCAGCATTTT
TRBJ1-2,TRBV6-6,once,NA,CASSYSQASNYGYTF,TGTGCCAGCAGTTACTCCCAGGCGTCCAACTATGGCTACACCTTC
TRBJ1-5,TRBV7-9,NA,TRBD1,CASSLAGRGEPQHF,TGTGCCAGCAGCTTAGCCGGCAGGGGGGAGCCCCAGCATTTT
TRBJ2-7,TRBV7-8,NA,NA,CASTFLSGSPIYEQYF,TGTGCCAGCACCTTTCTTAGCGGTAGTCCTATCTACGAGCAGTACTTC
TRBJ2-5,TRBV9,few,NA,CASSVGAASGETQYF,TGTGCCAGCAGCGTAGGTGCAGCCTCCGGGGAGACCCAGTACTTC
TRBJ2-5,TRBV12-3/TRBV12-4,NA,TRBD1,CASTGQGAFGEQYF,TGTGCCAGCACGGGACAGGGGGCTTTTGGTGAGCAGTACTTC
TRBJ2-7,TRBV2,NA,TRBD2,CATQGGRGAWFF,TGTGCCACCCAAGGCGGGAGGGGGGCGTGGTTCTTC
TRBJ2-7,TRBV9,NA,NA,CASSISRAGSSYNEQYF,TGTGCCAGCAGCATATCCCGGGCGGGTAGCTCCTACAATGAGCAGTACTTC
TRBJ2-1,TRBV20-1,many,NA,CSASGSDLSSYNEQFF,TGCAGTGCTAGTGGGTCAGACCTGAGCTCCTACAATGAGCAGTTCTTC